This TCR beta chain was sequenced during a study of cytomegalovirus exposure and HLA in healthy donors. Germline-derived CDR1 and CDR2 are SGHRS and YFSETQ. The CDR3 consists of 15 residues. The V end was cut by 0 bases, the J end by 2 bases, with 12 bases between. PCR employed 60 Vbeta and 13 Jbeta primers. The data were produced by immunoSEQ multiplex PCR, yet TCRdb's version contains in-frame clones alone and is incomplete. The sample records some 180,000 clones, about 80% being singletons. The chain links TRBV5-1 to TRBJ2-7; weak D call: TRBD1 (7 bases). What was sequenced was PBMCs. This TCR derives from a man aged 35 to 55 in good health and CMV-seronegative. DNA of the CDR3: TGCGCCAGCAGCTTGGCAGGGGGGCCTCCCTACGAGCAGTACTTC. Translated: CASSLAGGPPYEQYF.